Given below is one T cell receptor (beta chain) in context. Its antigen remains unidentified. Base-call qualities are not available, and no considerably larger clone is one nucleotide away. TCRbeta CDR3 regions were amplified from genomic DNA using the immunoSEQ Assay, a bias-controlled multiplex PCR. The study's own analysis went as follows. Nucleated cell counts per sample were estimated from amplification of reference gene primers within the assay. To quantify the absolute abundance of each unique TCRbeta CDR3 rearrangement, sequence reads were collapsed and filtered. Productive Simpson clonality was computed per sample as the square root of Simpson's diversity index over productive rearrangements. This is the immuneACCESS table as TCRdb keeps it, with only in-frame sequences that have V and J called. A part of the clones is gone; compared with another copy, unresolved V genes explain less than half, and the rest is unexplained. V, J and clone size are taken as reported in that table, and D and trimming were inferred from the DNA itself. The sample records about 240,000 clones, 80% to 90% of which are singletons. 2.5% to 3% of the sample belongs to the ten largest clones.

The data derive from a study of blood T cell repertoires in COVID-19 (dated by TCRdb to 2020 to 2022). Study-wide context: The collaborator samples originated in the United States, Italy and Spain and spanned the acute and convalescent phases of COVID-19. The material from the prospective study consisted of cDNA or gDNA derived from T cells, B-cell-depleted T cells, or PBMCs. The repertoires were made available in a free public database intended to serve as a resource for research on the immune response to SARS-CoV-2. Deeply sampled blood TCRbeta repertoires from subjects exposed to, actively infected with, or recovered from COVID-19 were included in the dataset. Samples were obtained from the ongoing ImmuneRACE study (first 160 participants) and from 950 to 1,500 subjects provided by 6 global collaborators. Where HLA class I and class II types were available, the types were taken from metadata supplied by the sample provider, not from assay-based typing. A de-identified subject ID, COVID-19 status, age in years and sex were almost always included in the sample metadata.

V is reduced by 0 bases and J by 14 bases, leaving a spacing of 21 bases between them. Via the germline V gene, CDR1 is SGHRS and CDR2 YFSETQ. The CDR3 spans 16 residues, from the cysteine through the phenylalanine. Kept here is only the CDR3 DNA, which spans 48 bases and is read in frame from base 1. Study-wide conclusions, independent of this receptor: The quantity of clinical and demographic metadata differed by source and by participant and was supplied without curation.

In the prospective study, participants were roughly 18 to 100 years old, resided in around 25 geographic areas of the United States, and were enrolled through a virtual design. Cohort assignment in the prospective study relied on participant-reported clinical history from a screening survey and a study questionnaire. Mobile phlebotomists in the prospective study collected whole blood, serum and a nasopharyngeal or oropharyngeal swab from every participant. Prospective study participants could optionally give additional blood draws and questionnaires over an approximately two-month period. Before DNA extraction, blood samples from the prospective study were shipped at room temperature or frozen.

Source material: PBMCs or T cells enriched from blood (not recorded which). The V and J segments used are TRBV5-1 and TRBJ1-6, with the D gene not confidently named. The TCR sequence derives from a woman younger than 45 with acute COVID-19. The CDR3 protein sequence reads: CASSLDAGSIFSALHF. The DNA sequence follows: TGCGCCAGCAGCTTGGATGCCGGGTCTATATTTTCGGCCCTCCACTTT.